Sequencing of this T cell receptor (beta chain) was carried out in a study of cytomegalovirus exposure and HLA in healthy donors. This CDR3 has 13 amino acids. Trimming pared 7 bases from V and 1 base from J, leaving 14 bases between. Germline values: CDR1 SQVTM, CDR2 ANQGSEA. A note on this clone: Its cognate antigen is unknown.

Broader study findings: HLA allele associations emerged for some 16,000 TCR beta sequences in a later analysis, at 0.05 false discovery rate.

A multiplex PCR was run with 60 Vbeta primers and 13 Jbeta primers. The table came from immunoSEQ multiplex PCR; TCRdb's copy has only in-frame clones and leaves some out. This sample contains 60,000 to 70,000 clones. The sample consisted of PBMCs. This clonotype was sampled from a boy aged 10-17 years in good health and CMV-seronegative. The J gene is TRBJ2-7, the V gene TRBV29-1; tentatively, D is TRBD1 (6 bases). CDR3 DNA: TGCAGCGCCGGATCCAGGGGATCCTACGAGCAGTACTTC. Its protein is CSAGSRGSYEQYF.